This TCR beta chain comes out of a study of blood T cell repertoires in COVID-19. Clones were sequenced by immunoSEQ multiplex PCR, and TCRdb holds only the in-frame ones, with some missing. Of 100,000 to 150,000 clones listed, 65% to 85% are singletons. Germline CDR1 and CDR2: KGHSH and LQKENI. V was pared by 6 bases and J by 2 bases, with 19 bases between. CDR3 length: 16 residues. This clone was recorded once. The chain combines TRBV18 with TRBJ1-1; a possible D gene is TRBD1 (6 bases). The specimen was peripheral blood. The sequence came from a man in his thirties or forties with COVID-19, enrolled during active disease. In nucleotides, the CDR3 is TGTGCCAGCTCCCTCAATAACCAGGGGACCAACACTGAAGCTTTCTTT. Its protein is CASSLNNQGTNTEAFF.